These 25 T cell receptor beta chains share one sample of origin, sequenced in a study of blood T cell repertoires in COVID-19. The protocol was immunoSEQ multiplex PCR, while the TCRdb copy is restricted to in-frame clones and leaves out a portion. Of roughly 260,000 clones in the sample, roughly 84% are singletons; the top ten hold roughly 3.1%. Sequencing used peripheral blood. The receptors stem from a woman aged 18-29 years with acute or convalescent COVID-19.

This chain connects TRBV27 to TRBJ2-1, with 9 bases that match TRBD2. Germline CDR1 reads MNHEY; CDR2 reads SMNVEV (reference sequence). J gave up 6 bases and V 5 bases, and 8 bases lay outside the gene matches. The CDR3 covers 15 residues. In nucleotides, the CDR3 is TGTGCCAGCAGTCGTAGCGGGAGCGCCCCCAATGAGCAGTTCTTC. This encodes CASSRSGSAPNEQFF.

V and J are TRBV9 and TRBJ1-1, with TRBD1 matching over 10 bases. V gave up 3 bases and J gave up 6 bases; unmatched junction bases: 2. The CDR3 loop spans 13 amino acids. Per germline, CDR1 SGDLS and CDR2 YYNGEE. CDR3 residues: CASSDGQGAEAFF. The CDR3 DNA sequence: TGTGCCAGCAGCGACGGACAGGGGGCTGAAGCTTTCTTT.

The chain couples TRBV27 to TRBJ2-6; 7 bases are shared with TRBD2. Germline values: CDR1 MNHEY, CDR2 SMNVEV (reference sequence). The J segment lost 0 bases and the V segment lost 5 bases, leaving 7 bases of the junction unmatched. The CDR3 is 17 residues long. CDR3 nucleotides: TGTGCCAGCAGTCGAGCGGGACTTACCTCTGGGGCCAACGTCCTGACTTTC. It encodes CASSRAGLTSGANVLTF.

This chain uses TRBV7-3 with TRBJ1-2; TRBD1 matches 8 bases. CDR3 length equals 14 residues. Germline trimming cut 4 bases from V and 8 bases from J; bases unmatched to any gene: 9. Germline lookup yields CDR1 SGHTA and CDR2 FQGTGA. CDR3: CASSSPDRVIGYTF. The DNA of the CDR3 is TGTGCCAGCAGCTCTCCGGACAGGGTCATCGGCTACACCTTC.

The rearrangement uses TRBV9 and TRBJ2-1; 13 bases match TRBD2. The length of the CDR3 is 16 residues. The germline V gene encodes CDR1 SGDLS and CDR2 YYNGEE. J was trimmed by 5 bases and V by 3 bases; bases with no gene match: 5. The CDR3 sequence is CASSARTSGSHNEQFF. Here the CDR3 DNA reads TGTGCCAGCAGCGCGCGGACTAGCGGGAGCCACAATGAGCAGTTCTTC.

The V gene is TRBV10-2, the J gene TRBJ2-3, with 15 bases identical to TRBD2. V was pared by 6 bases and J by 1 base, with 5 bases of the junction left unmatched. The CDR3 spans 17 residues. Per the germline V gene, CDR1 is WSHSY and CDR2 is SAAADI. The CDR3 loop is CASRGLAGGTRTDTQYF. CDR3 DNA: TGCGCCAGCAGAGGACTAGCGGGAGGGACACGCACAGATACGCAGTATTTT.

This clone was found once. This chain links TRBV3-1 (or the pseudogene TRBV3-2) with TRBJ2-1; 11 bases agree with TRBD2. This CDR3 is built from 18 residues. Per the germline V gene, CDR1 is LGHDT and CDR2 is YNNKEL (reference sequence). With 0 bases clipped from V and 3 bases from J, the junction kept 7 bases outside the gene matches. The CDR3 DNA reads as TGTGCCAGCAGCCAAGAATTAGCGGGAGGGCCTATCTACAATGAGCAGTTCTTC. This sequence encodes CASSQELAGGPIYNEQFF.

The chain recombines TRBV20-1 with TRBJ2-7; 7 bases map to TRBD2. V was clipped by 6 bases and J by 3 bases; unmatched bases: 2. The CDR3 runs to 11 residues. CDR1 DFQATT and CDR2 SNEGSKA come from the germline V gene (reference sequence). This CDR3 reads CSAGTNYEQYF. CDR3 nucleotides: TGCAGTGCCGGGACTAACTACGAGCAGTACTTC.

The V call is TRBV24-1, the J call TRBJ2-1, with 12 bases aligning to TRBD2. Trimming cost V 2 bases and J 9 bases; bases outside gene matches: 7. This CDR3 has 16 amino acids. CDR1 is KGHDR and CDR2 is SFDVKD in the germline V gene. CDR3 amino acids: CATSDSTSGSFTEQFF. In nucleotides, the CDR3 is TGTGCCACCAGTGATTCGACTAGCGGGAGTTTTACTGAGCAGTTCTTC.

The chain carries TRBV7-2 and TRBJ1-5; a possible D gene is TRBD1 (6 bases). Germline CDR1 reads SGHTA; CDR2 reads FQGNSA. This CDR3 contains 16 residues. V lost 5 bases to trimming and J lost 0 bases, with 14 bases between them. DNA of the CDR3: TGTGCCAGCAGCCTACAGGGAACAACTAGCAATCAGCCCCAGCATTTT. It codes for CASSLQGTTSNQPQHF.

By share of the sample, this clone is medium-sized (0.01 to 0.1%). V gene TRBV5-1 combines with J gene TRBJ1-2; 8 bases align to TRBD1. CDR3 length equals 14 residues. The germline V gene has CDR1 SGHRS and CDR2 YFSETQ. V dropped 0 bases and J dropped 5; count of bases not matched to a gene: 3. The CDR3 is CASSLAGGEYGYTF. CDR3 coding DNA: TGCGCCAGCAGCTTGGCAGGGGGCGAATATGGCTACACCTTC.

This clone was seen a single time. J is TRBJ2-7 and V is TRBV2, with a tentative D call TRBD1 (5 bases). The length of the CDR3 is 12 residues. V lost 6 bases and J lost 3, with 9 bases in between. Germline V lookup: CDR1 SNHLY, CDR2 FYNNEI. CDR3 sequence (DNA): TGTGCCAGCAGCAAGCAGGGCTACGAGCAGTACTTC. Its protein product is CASSKQGYEQYF.

The chain combines TRBV5-5 with TRBJ2-1; the D is unclear. Germline CDR1 reads SGHKS; CDR2 reads YYEKEE (reference sequence). CDR3 length equals 12 residues. With 2 bases removed from V and 8 bases from J, the gap between germline ends came to 8 bases. The CDR3 DNA is TGTGCCAGCAGCTTACACGGAGATGAGCAGTTCTTC. This encodes CASSLHGDEQFF.

V and J are TRBV5-1 and TRBJ2-3; perhaps TRBD1 as D (6 bases). The germline gives CDR1 SGHRS, CDR2 YFSETQ. The CDR3 covers 16 residues. Between the trimmed V and J ends, which lost 2 bases and 1 base, there was a span of 14 bases. The CDR3 bases are TGCGCCAGCAGCTTTTGGGGGCCGGTAGGCACAGATACGCAGTATTTT. Amino acids: CASSFWGPVGTDTQYF.

The CDR3 here is CASSLEQGATNEKLFF. CDR3 bases: TGTGCCAGCAGTTTAGAACAGGGGGCAACTAATGAAAAACTGTTTTTT. The chain links TRBV27 to TRBJ1-4, with TRBD1 matching 8 bases. Germline V gene lookup returns CDR1 MNHEY and CDR2 SMNVEV (reference sequence). The CDR3 is 16 amino acids. Unmatched junction bases numbered 2, after V lost 2 bases and J lost 0 bases.

The chain recombines TRBV7-8 with TRBJ2-2; TRBD2 matches 8 bases. The CDR3 loop spans 16 amino acids. CDR1 is SGHVS, CDR2 FQNEAQ, per germline. V was pared by 2 bases and J by 7 bases, with 9 bases of the junction left unmatched. The CDR3 nucleotides read TGTGCCAGCAGCTTATTTAGAGCGGGAGTGGGCGGGGAGCTGTTTTTT. This translates into CASSLFRAGVGGELFF.

This clone appeared once. The chain has TRBV5-5 and TRBJ2-7; 9 bases match TRBD2. The V gene end was trimmed by 4 bases and the J gene end by 0 bases; junction bases not matched to a gene: 14. The CDR3 is 18 residues long. Germline CDR1 SGHKS, CDR2 YYEKEE (reference sequence). CDR3 sequence reads: CASSLPAGGPASSYEQYF. For the CDR3, the DNA is TGTGCCAGCAGCCTCCCGGCGGGAGGGCCCGCCAGCTCCTACGAGCAGTACTTC. Variable domain in full (rest from reference TRBV5-5 and TRBJ2-7): DAGVTQSPTHLIKTRGQQVTLRCSPISGHKSVSWYQQVLGQGPQFIFQYYEKEERGRGNFPDRFSARQFPNYSSELNVNALLLGDSALYLCASSLPAGGPASSYEQYFGPGTRLTVT.

The chain couples TRBV5-8 to TRBJ2-1, with 8 bases identical to TRBD2. This CDR3 contains 14 residues. J gave up 8 bases and V 0 bases, and 4 bases lay outside the gene matches. Looked up from germline, CDR1 is SGHTS and CDR2 is YDEGEE. The CDR3 bases are TGTGCCAGCAGCTTGGGGGGACTAGGCGATGAGCAGTTCTTC. Encoded protein: CASSLGGLGDEQFF. Based on the CDR3 plus reference TRBV5-8 and TRBJ2-1, the full variable domain is EAGVTQSPTHLIKTRGQQATLRCSPISGHTSVYWYQQALGLGLQFLLWYDEGEERNRGNFPPRFSGRQFPNYSSELNVNALELEDSALYLCASSLGGLGDEQFFGPGTRLTVL.

This rearrangement joins TRBV5-8 to TRBJ2-1, with 12 bases identical to TRBD2. Per the germline V gene, CDR1 is SGHTS and CDR2 is YDEGEE. Trimming at V came to 3 bases and at J to 4 bases, leaving 2 bases not matched to a gene. The CDR3 spans 15 residues. The CDR3 DNA reads as TGTGCCAGCAGCTCACTAGCGGGGGGTTACAATGAGCAGTTCTTC. It translates to CASSSLAGGYNEQFF.

This sequence joins TRBV12-3 or TRBV12-4 and TRBJ1-2; D is unresolved. Trimming cost V 6 bases and J 8 bases, with 16 bases left between them. This CDR3 is 13 amino acids long. The CDR3 loop is CASSRTGAGGYTF. The CDR3 DNA is TGTGCCAGCAGCCGGACCGGAGCGGGAGGCTACACCTTC.

The genes are TRBV6-2 or TRBV6-3 and TRBJ2-7, with D unresolved. Germline CDR1 reads MNHEY; CDR2 reads SVGEGT. V dropped 1 base and J dropped 3 bases, with 7 bases sitting between them. This CDR3 has 13 amino acids. The CDR3 loop is CASSYYPNYEQYF. CDR3 nucleotide sequence: TGTGCCAGCAGTTACTATCCAAACTACGAGCAGTACTTC.

The CDR3 DNA reads TGTGCCAGCAGCTTACGCGGGACAGGGGGTTTCTACGAGCAGTACTTC. This codes for CASSLRGTGGFYEQYF. The rearrangement uses TRBV7-9 and TRBJ2-7; TRBD1 matches 11 bases. The V gene end was trimmed by 2 bases and the J gene end by 3 bases; junction bases not matched to a gene: 6. CDR1 is SEHNR, CDR2 FQNEAQ, per germline (reference sequence). This CDR3 has 16 amino acids.

CDR3 protein: CASSQGARYYEQYF. The CDR3 nucleotides are TGTGCCAGCAGCCAGGGGGCCCGCTACTACGAGCAGTACTTC. The gene calls are TRBV28 and TRBJ2-7; 8 bases agree with TRBD1. V trimming: 6 bases; J trimming: 3 bases; junction bases outside the gene matches: 7. Germline lookup yields CDR1 MDHEN and CDR2 SYDVKM. This CDR3 spans 14 amino acids.

This clone occurred once. The chain uses TRBV24-1 and TRBJ2-1, with 10 nucleotides matching TRBD1. Trimming cost V 2 bases and J 9 bases; bases outside gene matches: 6. The CDR3 extends over 15 amino acids. Germline CDR1 and CDR2: KGHDR and SFDVKD. CDR3 sequence: CATSDSGQGYGEQFF. CDR3 nucleotide sequence: TGTGCCACCAGTGATTCGGGACAGGGGTACGGTGAGCAGTTCTTC.

A few counts support this clone. The chain has TRBV28 and TRBJ2-7; 10 nucleotides agree with TRBD2. Germline trimming cut 4 bases from V and 3 bases from J; bases unmatched to any gene: 9. Germline V gene data show CDR1 as MDHEN and CDR2 as SYDVKM. The CDR3 has 16 residues. This CDR3 is CASSSIGTSVGYEQYF. CDR3 DNA sequence: TGTGCCAGCAGTTCCATTGGGACTAGCGTTGGCTACGAGCAGTACTTC.